The 23 T cell receptor beta chains listed next were all sequenced from one sample in a study of T cell repertoires in cytomegalovirus infection. TCRdb reprocessed the reads with MiXCR, giving one entry per CDR3 protein. The sample lists some 450,000 distinct CDR3 sequences; approximately 30% were seen once. Sequenced input: PBMCs. The origin of the receptors is a human donor in good health (CMV status not recorded). Some clones in this sample may be carry-over from other donors' samples.

This clonotype came up many times. This chain connects TRBV15 to TRBJ2-3; D remains ambiguous. The CDR3 sequence is 14 residues long. CDR1 and CDR2 (germline): LNHNV, YYDKDF (reference sequence). Trimming shortened V by 1 base and J by 2 bases, and 7 bases separated the two germline ends. As DNA, the CDR3 is TGTGCCACCAGCAGAGGAGGTCCCACAGATACGCAGTATTTT. Its translation is CATSRGGPTDTQYF. Filled out from reference TRBV15 and TRBJ2-3, the complete variable domain reads DAMVIQNPRYQVTQFGKPVTLSCSQTLNHNVMYWYQQKSSQAPKLLFHYYDKDFNNEADTPDNFQSRRPNTSFCFLDIRSPGLGDTAMYLCATSRGGPTDTQYFGPGTRLTVL.

The table lists this clonotype with a few counts. This CDR3 is CASSSQRPMNTEAFF. In nucleotides, the CDR3 is TGTGCCAGCAGTTCGCAGCGACCGATGAACACTGAAGCTTTCTTT. The V gene is TRBV12-3 or TRBV12-4, the J gene TRBJ1-1, with D hard to call. CDR3 length: 15 amino acids. V lost 4 bases, J lost 0 bases, and 12 bases lay in between.

This clonotype turned up a few times. The chain carries TRBV7-2 and TRBJ2-7; TRBD2 matches at 11 bases. CDR1 and CDR2 (germline): SGHTA, FQGNSA. V lost 4 bases, J lost 3 bases, and 5 bases stayed unmatched. This CDR3 region has 15 residues. CDR3 nucleotides: TGTGCCAGCAGCTCGACTAGCGGGAAACACTACGAGCAGTACTTC. Translating gives CASSSTSGKHYEQYF.

The chain joins TRBV5-6 to TRBJ2-5; 9 bases line up with TRBD2. Germline lookup yields CDR1 SGHDT and CDR2 YYEEEE. V lost 3 bases, J lost 2 bases, and 2 bases stayed unmatched. CDR3 length: 14 amino acids. The CDR3: CASSWTSEQETQYF. The CDR3 nucleotides read TGTGCCAGCAGCTGGACTAGCGAACAAGAGACCCAGTACTTC.

The chain links TRBV2 to TRBJ2-1; D gene unclear. Germline assignment: CDR1 SNHLY and CDR2 FYNNEI. V lost 4 bases and J 7 bases, leaving 8 bases between the germline ends. This CDR3 has 12 residues. The CDR3: CASSVFRNEQFF. CDR3 nucleotides: TGTGCCAGCAGTGTGTTTCGGAATGAGCAGTTCTTC. Combining the CDR3 with reference TRBV2 and TRBJ2-1 gives the whole variable domain EPEVTQTPSHQVTQMGQEVILRCVPISNHLYFYWYRQILGQKVEFLVSFYNNEISEKSEIFDDQFSVERPDGSNFTLKIRSTKLEDSAMYFCASSVFRNEQFFGPGTRLTVL.

This clonotype occurred a few times. J is TRBJ2-7 and V is TRBV20-1; D not resolved. V dropped 0 bases and J dropped 3 bases, with 12 bases sitting between them. CDR1 and CDR2 from the germline V gene are DFQATT and SNEGSKA (reference sequence). The CDR3 is 14 residues long. The CDR3 nucleotides are TGCAGTGCTAGAGATGTTAGGATAAGCTACGAGCAGTACTTC. It yields the protein CSARDVRISYEQYF.

Comment on this clonotype: A junction end diverges from the germline sequence, so it may reflect a read error. The rearrangement joins TRBV6-5 to TRBJ1-2; D might be TRBD1 (5 bases). Germline loops: CDR1 MNHEY, CDR2 SVGAGI. CDR3 length: 14 amino acids. CDR3 in amino acids: CARSYQGGNYGYTF. CDR3 sequence (DNA): TGTGCCCGCAGTTACCAGGGCGGCAACTATGGCTACACCTTC.

On this clonotype: A read error may produce the germline difference seen at one junction end. J is TRBJ1-2 and V is TRBV6-6; 9 bases are shared with TRBD1. Germline loops: CDR1 MNHNY, CDR2 SVGAGI (reference sequence). This CDR3 is built from 15 residues. CDR3 loop: CARSVSGTGHYGYTF. CDR3 DNA: TGTGCCCGCAGTGTCTCCGGGACAGGGCACTATGGCTACACCTTC.

The chain is built from TRBV7-2 and TRBJ1-3; unclear D gene. This CDR3 has 15 residues. Trimming stripped 3 bases from V and 0 bases from J, with 9 bases between. Germline V lookup: CDR1 SGHTA, CDR2 FQGNSA. DNA for the CDR3: TGTGCCAGCAGCTTTTCAGAAATCTCTGGAAACACCATATATTTT. This encodes CASSFSEISGNTIYF.

The chain combines TRBV20-1 with TRBJ2-7; no reliable D call. The ends were cut back, 6 bases at V and 2 bases at J, with 8 bases in the middle. The CDR3 extends over 11 amino acids. Germline CDR1 reads DFQATT; CDR2 reads SNEGSKA (reference sequence). The chain's CDR3 is CSAPRAYEQYF. CDR3 sequence (DNA): TGCAGTGCCCCCCGGGCCTACGAGCAGTACTTC.

The J gene is TRBJ2-4, the V gene TRBV12-3 or TRBV12-4; D unresolved. V lost 3 bases and J 3 bases, leaving 18 bases between the germline ends. This CDR3 contains 17 residues. This CDR3 reads CASSLGSQVYGKNIQYF. DNA for the CDR3: TGTGCCAGCAGTTTGGGTAGCCAGGTCTACGGCAAAAACATTCAGTACTTC.

This clonotype was detected a few times. The gene calls are TRBV27 and TRBJ1-5, with D unresolved. CDR1 is MNHEY, CDR2 SMNVEV, per germline (reference sequence). There are 14 residues in the CDR3. V lost 5 bases and J lost 2, with 10 bases in between. The DNA for the CDR3 is TGTGCCAGCAGTCGGGGAAATGGCAATCAGCCCCAGCATTTT. Protein product: CASSRGNGNQPQHF.

This CDR3 is CASNRGGNTGELFF. CDR3 nucleotide sequence: TGTGCCAGCAATAGGGGCGGGAACACCGGGGAGCTGTTTTTT. This chain uses TRBV6-2 or TRBV6-3 with TRBJ2-2, with a weak D call TRBD1 (5 bases). V lost 7 bases and J lost 1, with 10 bases in between. Germline V gene lookup returns CDR1 MNHEY and CDR2 SVGEGT. CDR3 size: 14 residues.

This clonotype was detected a few times. This rearrangement joins TRBV7-2 to TRBJ2-4; 16 bases line up with TRBD2. The V segment lost 5 bases and the J segment 5 bases; nucleotides outside the gene matches: 6. The germline V gene has CDR1 SGHTA and CDR2 FQGNSA. The CDR3 sequence is 17 residues long. CDR3 amino acids: CASSTGTSGGAQNIQYF. The CDR3 bases are TGTGCCAGCAGCACTGGGACTAGCGGGGGGGCCCAAAACATTCAGTACTTC.

The chain combines TRBV28 with TRBJ2-7; maybe TRBD1 (5 bases). Trimming removed 10 bases at V and 1 base at J, with 20 bases between. The CDR3 spans 15 residues. Germline V gene data show CDR1 as MDHEN and CDR2 as SYDVKM. CDR3 in amino acids: CATNFELQESYEQYF. For the CDR3, the DNA is TGTGCCACCAATTTCGAACTACAGGAGTCCTACGAGCAGTACTTC.

The V call is TRBV20-1, the J call TRBJ2-5; 12 nucleotides align to TRBD2. V gave up 6 bases and J gave up 2 bases; unmatched junction bases: 7. This CDR3 has 15 residues. The V gene's germline CDR1 is DFQATT and CDR2 SNEGSKA (reference sequence). The CDR3 DNA sequence: TGCAGTGCAGTACTAGCGGGGGGATTACAAGAGACCCAGTACTTC. This gives the protein CSAVLAGGLQETQYF.

The V and J genes are TRBV9 and TRBJ2-5, with 8 bases matching TRBD1. CDR1 is SGDLS, CDR2 YYNGEE, per germline. With V trimmed by 0 bases and J by 5 bases, 9 bases remained unmatched. The CDR3 has 16 amino acids. The CDR3 DNA reads TGTGCCAGCAGCGTAGTCCGACAGGGGAGGCGGGAGACCCAGTACTTC. Encoded protein: CASSVVRQGRRETQYF.

CDR3 bases: TGCAGTGCCCCGCGGCGAAGCGGGGGCCCAGATACGCAGTATTTT. Protein: CSAPRRSGGPDTQYF. V usage is TRBV20-1 and J usage is TRBJ2-3, with 8 bases matching TRBD2. CDR1 DFQATT and CDR2 SNEGSKA come from the germline V gene (reference sequence). The trim removed 6 bases at V and 4 bases at J, leaving 12 bases unmatched. There are 15 residues in the CDR3.

In its sample, this clonotype was seen a few times. The rearrangement joins TRBV6-5 to TRBJ1-6; TRBD1 might be the D (5 bases). CDR1 MNHEY and CDR2 SVGAGI come from the germline V gene. The CDR3 sequence is 15 residues long. V dropped 2 bases and J dropped 8 bases, with 13 bases sitting between them. The CDR3 here is CASSYVGTSDSPLHF. The CDR3 DNA is TGTGCCAGCAGTTACGTCGGGACCTCGGATTCACCCCTCCACTTT.

This clonotype turned up a few times. V gene TRBV12-3 or TRBV12-4 combines with J gene TRBJ1-2; 12 bases are a match to TRBD1. The length of the CDR3 is 15 residues. The V and J ends lost 7 bases and 6 bases, in that order; junction bases with no gene match: 9. Here the CDR3 reads CASTKGTGGVNGYTF. The CDR3 nucleotides are TGTGCCAGCACCAAAGGGACAGGGGGCGTAAATGGCTACACCTTC.

Here the CDR3 DNA reads TGCAGTGCTAGAGATCGACTAGCGGGGGGTAGGGAGCAGTACTTC. Protein: CSARDRLAGGREQYF. The chain links TRBV20-1 to TRBJ2-7; 13 bases are shared with TRBD2. The CDR3 is 15 amino acids. The V gene's germline CDR1 is DFQATT and CDR2 SNEGSKA (reference sequence). With 0 bases clipped from V and 7 bases from J, the junction kept 6 bases outside the gene matches.

J is TRBJ1-2 and V is TRBV28; the D gene is possibly TRBD1 (6 bases). CDR3 length: 16 amino acids. The germline V and J ends were trimmed by 4 bases and 7 bases, with 22 bases remaining between them. Germline V lookup: CDR1 MDHEN, CDR2 SYDVKM. The chain's CDR3 is CASSSEGTPPARGYTF. In DNA, the CDR3 is TGTGCCAGCAGTTCCGAAGGGACACCCCCAGCTCGTGGCTACACCTTC.

This clonotype was recorded a few times. This chain links TRBV7-6 with TRBJ2-7; 7 nucleotides align to TRBD1. V lost 4 bases and J lost 4; bases outside the gene matches: 13. This CDR3 is built from 16 residues. Germline CDR1 and CDR2: SGHVS and FNYEAQ. DNA of the CDR3: TGTGCCAGCAGCTCTAAAGGGGGTGGACAGGCGTACGAGCAGTACTTC. Its protein product is CASSSKGGGQAYEQYF.